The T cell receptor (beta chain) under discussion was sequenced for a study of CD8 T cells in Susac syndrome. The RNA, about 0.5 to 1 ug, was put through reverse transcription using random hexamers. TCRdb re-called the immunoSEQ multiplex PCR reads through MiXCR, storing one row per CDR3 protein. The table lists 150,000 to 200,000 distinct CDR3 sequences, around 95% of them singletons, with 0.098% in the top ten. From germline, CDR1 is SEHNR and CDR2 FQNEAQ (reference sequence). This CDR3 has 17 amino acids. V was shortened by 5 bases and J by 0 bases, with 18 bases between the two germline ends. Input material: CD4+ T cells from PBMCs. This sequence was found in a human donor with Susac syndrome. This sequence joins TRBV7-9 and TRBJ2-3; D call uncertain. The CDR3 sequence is CASSTVLGISSTDTQYF. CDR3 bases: TGTGCCAGCAGCACCGTTCTGGGGATCTCTAGCACAGATACGCAGTATTTT.